The clone carrying this T cell receptor beta chain was seen only once. Its target is unknown. The CDR3 is 17 residues long. The germline V and J ends were trimmed by 4 bases and 4 bases, with 24 bases remaining between them. Germline V gene data show CDR1 as SGDLS and CDR2 as YYNGEE. These data belong to a study of cytomegalovirus exposure and HLA in healthy donors. Study details: HLA-typed donors were the source of about 85 million unique TCRs, which an early data release held. Study-wide points: Productive rates of about 90% or about 30% were seen for most TCR beta V segments in an earlier analysis. A classifier reportedly called cytomegalovirus status with high sensitivity and specificity. Later, TCR association rates were found to vary by HLA locus, highest for DRB1 and lowest for HLA-C.

The PCR ran on 60 Vbeta and 13 Jbeta primers. Clones were read by immunoSEQ multiplex PCR, and TCRdb kept only the in-frame ones, dropping some. The sample lists approximately 97,000 clones, 70% to 75% occurring once. The sample taken for sequencing was PBMCs. The TCR comes from a middle-aged man in good health and CMV-seronegative. The chain carries TRBV9 and TRBJ2-7; D is perhaps TRBD2 (6 bases). As DNA, the CDR3 is TGTGCCAGCAGCCCCCGACGGGGCAGGGAGGTTGGGTACGAGCAGTACTTC. Its protein is CASSPRRGREVGYEQYF.